The sequence of this T cell receptor beta chain was determined in a study of OX40 agonist ivuxolimab in advanced cancers. On the study more broadly: 30% to 40% of patients had received prior checkpoint inhibitor therapy.

There are 14 residues in the CDR3. V was clipped by 7 bases and J by 5 bases; unmatched bases: 7. CDR1 is SQVTM, CDR2 ANQGSEA, per germline. The protocol was immunoSEQ multiplex PCR, while the TCRdb copy is restricted to in-frame clones and leaves out a portion. The profile shows around 100,000 clones, 75% to 90% of them singletons. This sequence originates from an adult with an advanced solid tumor such as melanoma, head and neck, liver or kidney cancer. Specimen: CD4+ or CD8+ T cells sorted from blood, collected in a trial of the OX40 agonist ivuxolimab. The rearrangement links TRBV29-1 to TRBJ2-1, with TRBD2 matching 11 bases. CDR3 sequence reads: CSAKPGLADNEQFF. CDR3 coding DNA: TGCAGCGCTAAACCGGGACTAGCGGACAATGAGCAGTTCTTC.